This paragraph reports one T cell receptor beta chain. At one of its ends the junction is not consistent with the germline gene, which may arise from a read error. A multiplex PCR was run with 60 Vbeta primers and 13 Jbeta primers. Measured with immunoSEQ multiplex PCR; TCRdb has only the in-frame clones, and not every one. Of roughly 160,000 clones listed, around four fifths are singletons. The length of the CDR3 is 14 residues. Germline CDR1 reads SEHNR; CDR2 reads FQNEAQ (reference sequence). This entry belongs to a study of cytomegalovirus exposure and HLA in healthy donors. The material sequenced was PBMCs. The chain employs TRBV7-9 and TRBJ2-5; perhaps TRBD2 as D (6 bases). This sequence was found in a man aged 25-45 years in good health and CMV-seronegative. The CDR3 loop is CASSLARAGETQYF. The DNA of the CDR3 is TGTGCCAGCAGCCTAGCGCGGGCAGGAGAGACCCAGTACTTC.